These T cell receptor beta chains were read from a single sample in a study of Ad26.COV2.S vaccination and SARS-CoV-2 variants. Assay used: immunoSEQ multiplex PCR; TCRdb lists only in-frame clones, some missing. The table has about 350,000 clones, around 90% seen once. The material sequenced was peripheral blood, taken in a trial of Ad26.COV2.S vaccine versus placebo. The receptors were gathered from a person between 18 and 65 years old who received the Ad26.COV2.S COVID-19 vaccine or a placebo. Each CDR3 is given without its conserved first and last residue. Some rows mark clone size as missing; the rest say once, few, many or name a class of expanded clone.

V	size	J	CDR3
TRBV4-2	NA	TRBJ2-5	ASSQEPLSRLGGETQY
TRBV12-3/TRBV12-4	NA	TRBJ1-5	ASLQGSNQPQH
TRBV25-1	once	TRBJ2-7	ASSHYEQY
TRBV25-1	NA	TRBJ2-3	ASSEYGDTQY
TRBV19	NA	TRBJ1-5	ASSEGAGGGNQPQH
TRBV6-1	NA	TRBJ1-2	ASSEVGGYGYT
TRBV4-2	NA	TRBJ2-1	ASSPDSGNEQF
TRBV13	few	TRBJ1-6	ASSLDPVDRGGSPLH
TRBV3-1/TRBV3-2	few	TRBJ1-4	ASSQTGVGEKLF
TRBV19	NA	TRBJ1-1	ASSFYRDTEAF
TRBV14	NA	TRBJ2-2	ASSQEKGGYTGELF
TRBV5-1	NA	TRBJ2-2	ASSLMSGGYTGELF
TRBV30	NA	TRBJ2-5	AWSPDLEETQY
TRBV7-2	NA	TRBJ2-5	ASSEGPGPQETQY
TRBV18	once	TRBJ1-1	ASSLGQRSGAF
TRBV3-1/TRBV3-2	once	TRBJ1-4	ASSLGQGNEKLF
TRBV10-3	NA	TRBJ1-3	AISGQGVGNTIY
TRBV18	NA	TRBJ1-1	ASSPQGGTEAF
TRBV19	NA	TRBJ2-2	ASSRRVRDRINGELF
TRBV30	NA	TRBJ2-1	AWSVFGGYEQF
TRBV5-1	NA	TRBJ2-7	ASSLTGPPYEQY
TRBV3-1/TRBV3-2	NA	TRBJ2-1	ASSLGLAGGLYNNEQF
TRBV27	NA	TRBJ2-7	ASRTTGAGEQY
TRBV4-3	NA	TRBJ2-7	ASSQVGAGHTPVFKSYEQY
TRBV6-5	NA	TRBJ1-1	ASSRSTEAF
TRBV7-2	NA	TRBJ2-1	ASSYQLAGGPRGQF
TRBV7-2	NA	TRBJ1-1	ASSQTGATEAF
TRBV2	NA	TRBJ1-1	ASSPGLLNTEAF
TRBV5-6	NA	TRBJ1-5	ASSLVRARNQPQH
TRBV30	NA	TRBJ2-7	AWSPLGTGHYEQY
TRBV6-5	NA	TRBJ2-2	ASSLDRVGTGELF
TRBV11-3	NA	TRBJ2-1	ASSPGQGISNEQF
TRBV6-1	NA	TRBJ2-6	ASSDTGAGANVLT
TRBV11-1	NA	TRBJ1-1	ASSPSGRSNTEAF
TRBV6-5	NA	TRBJ1-2	ASGVNYGYT
TRBV5-5	NA	TRBJ2-7	ASSLEPGGIAYEQY
TRBV6-5	NA	TRBJ2-3	ASRIGTTDTQY
TRBV4-3	few	TRBJ1-4	ASSQAADRGNEKLF
TRBV7-9	NA	TRBJ1-4	ASSLGGRVTEKLF
TRBV27	NA	TRBJ2-7	ASSPNRGGEQY
TRBV3-1/TRBV3-2	NA	TRBJ2-1	ASSRDRGFHNEQF
TRBV4-1	NA	TRBJ1-5	ASSQEGRGPNQPQH
TRBV5-6	NA	TRBJ1-3	ASSLIQGATPRNTIY
TRBV9	NA	TRBJ1-6	ASSPESRDSPLH
TRBV5-3	NA	TRBJ1-1	ARSPKQVTAF
TRBV11-1	NA	TRBJ2-4	ASRYRQGTGIQY
TRBV4-1	NA	TRBJ1-1	ASSQEGPTGLNTEAF
TRBV5-1	few	TRBJ2-7	ASSLGDSSYEQY
TRBV5-1	NA	TRBJ2-6	ASSSRTGSTTSGANVLT
TRBV2	few	TRBJ1-5	ASSEGQGASQPQH